This TCR beta chain emerged from a study of CD4+ T cells in melanoma. Germline CDR1 SGHRS, CDR2 YFSETQ. The V end was cut by 3 bases, the J end by 5 bases, with 15 bases between. The length of the CDR3 is 14 residues. To note about this clone: The antigen remains unidentified.

TCRdb's copy holds only in-frame clones and misses some; the assay was immunoSEQ multiplex PCR. Of some 110,000 clones in the sample, 80% to 95% are singletons; the top ten hold 2.5% to 3.5%. Study conclusions and caveats: A reported correlation linked neoantigen-specific CD4+ T cells to CD8+, macrophage and B cell function. Reportedly, melanoma neoantigen-specific CD4+ T cells showed varied differentiation states.

This rearrangement joins TRBV5-1 to TRBJ2-7, with D maybe TRBD2 (5 bases). Sequences were obtained from peripheral blood. The TCR comes from a human donor with melanoma. CDR3 residues: CASSYYAAANEQYF. CDR3 DNA: TGCGCCAGCAGCTATTATGCAGCGGCGAACGAGCAGTACTTC.